This TCR beta chain originates from a study of T cell responses to AZD1222 COVID-19 vaccine. Study-wide results and limits: The CD4 TCRs associated with vaccination extended across spike and predominated at 160-218 and 743-854.

The CDR3 covers 13 residues. The germline V and J ends were trimmed by 3 bases and 9 bases, with 11 bases remaining between them. Germline lookup yields CDR1 SGHAT and CDR2 FQNNGV. In the case of this clone: Its antigen is undetermined.

Produced via immunoSEQ multiplex PCR; TCRdb's table is partial and in-frame only. Of roughly 140,000 clones in the sample, 90% were seen once. The sequence derives from an adult in good health. V is TRBV11-2 and J is TRBJ2-2; weak D call: TRBD1 (6 bases). The source material was peripheral blood, sampled on day 0 of AZD1222 vaccination. CDR3 loop: CASSLTGSRELFF. In DNA form, the CDR3 reads TGTGCCAGCAGCTTGACAGGCTCCCGGGAGCTGTTTTTT.